This TCR beta chain was observed in a study of blood T cells in healthy people across ages. Then a second PCR, running about 6 to 12 cycles, was carried out with a sample-barcoded 5' primer and a J-beta primer mix. Using its own MiXCR run on the 5' RACE reads, TCRdb lists one record per CDR3 protein. The data show under 950,000 distinct CDR3 sequences, over 20% seen once. This clonotype turned up a few times. V was clipped by 0 bases and J by 8 bases, with 13 bases between them. Germline V gene lookup returns CDR1 ENHRY and CDR2 SYGVKD. The CDR3 has 14 residues. Extraction yielded at least 6 micrograms of total RNA per sample.

The receptor was derived from a man aged 65 to 79 in good health. V is TRBV10-3 and J is TRBJ1-2; D perhaps matches TRBD1 (5 bases). Input material: blood. The chain's CDR3 is CAISESIIRAGYTF. CDR3 in DNA: TGTGCCATCAGTGAGTCGATTATCAGGGCAGGCTACACCTTC.